The present T cell receptor (beta chain) was sequenced within a study of blood T cell repertoires in COVID-19. The CDR3 spans 14 residues. The germline CDR1 and CDR2 sequences are SEHNR and FQNEAQ (reference sequence). The V gene lost 3 bases and the J gene lost 1 base, with 9 bases spanning the gap. Some clones are missing from TCRdb's copy, which holds only in-frame ones; the method was immunoSEQ multiplex PCR. The table lists roughly 500,000 clones, 80% to 90% of them singletons. Sequenced input: peripheral blood. The chain is built from TRBV7-9 and TRBJ1-1, with no clear D. This clonotype originated in a human donor in a cohort sampled during active COVID-19. The CDR3 DNA follows: TGTGCCAGCAGCTTCGGGTCAGCGAACACTGAAGCTTTCTTT. Its protein product is CASSFGSANTEAFF.